This T cell receptor (beta chain) was sequenced in a study of response to subunit inactivated influenza vaccine. Findings and caveats of the study: Authors suggested few new T cells are recruited by each seasonal influenza vaccination.

TCRdb reanalysed the RT-PCR reads using MiXCR and keeps one entry per CDR3 protein. Among 430,000 or so distinct CDR3 sequences listed, roughly 9.8% were seen once. This clonotype was detected ten times or more. Its antigen is undetermined. Trimming pared 2 bases from V and 4 bases from J, leaving 11 bases between. The CDR3 runs to 14 residues. Looked up from germline, CDR1 is LGHDT and CDR2 is YNNKEL (reference sequence). This specimen was PBMCs from blood, taken about 40 days after vaccination. V gene TRBV3-1 combines with J gene TRBJ1-2, with TRBD1 as a possible D gene (5 bases). This TCR came from a man aged 45-60 years who received an inactivated influenza vaccine. CDR3 in DNA: TGTGCCAGCAGCCAACGCGGACAAGTCTATGGCTACACCTTC. The encoded protein is CASSQRGQVYGYTF.